What follows are 10 T cell receptor beta chains derived from one specimen sequenced in a study of PD-1 blockade in classical Hodgkin lymphoma. Brentuximab vedotin exposure varied among the patients, all of whom had relapsed after autologous stem cell transplantation. Clones were read by immunoSEQ multiplex PCR, and TCRdb kept only the in-frame ones, dropping some. The sample has approximately 90,000 clones; about 90% are singletons. Specimen: peripheral blood mononuclear cells (PBMCs), collected before the second cycle of nivolumab. The receptors here all came from a human donor with classical Hodgkin lymphoma.

The rearrangement joins TRBV4-1 to TRBJ2-2; D possibly uses TRBD1 or TRBD2 (5 bases each). Germline CDR1 is MGHRA and CDR2 is YSYEKL. V lost 5 bases to trimming and J lost 2 bases, with 12 bases between them. The CDR3 extends over 15 amino acids. CDR3 DNA: TGCGCCAGCAGCGCCCGGGACGGAAACACCGGGGAGCTGTTTTTT. It yields the protein CASSARDGNTGELFF.

The genes are TRBV9 and TRBJ2-3; 9 bases line up with TRBD2. From germline, CDR1 is SGDLS and CDR2 YYNGEE. The CDR3 sequence is 14 residues long. V trimming: 4 bases; J trimming: 6 bases; junction bases outside the gene matches: 6. CDR3 sequence reads: CASSSSGAGDTQYF. The CDR3 DNA sequence: TGTGCCAGCAGCTCTAGCGGGGCAGGGGATACGCAGTATTTT.

The chain has TRBV6-5 and TRBJ2-1; 7 positions match TRBD1. Trimming took 2 bases from V and 4 from J; bases not matched to a gene: 8. CDR1 and CDR2 (germline): MNHEY, SVGAGI. This CDR3 is 16 amino acids long. CDR3 sequence reads: CASSYRFLDRYNEQFF. The CDR3, as DNA: TGTGCCAGCAGTTACCGATTTTTGGACAGGTACAATGAGCAGTTCTTC.

The rearrangement uses TRBV7-9 and TRBJ2-1, with D unclear. Germline-derived CDR1 and CDR2 are SEHNR and FQNEAQ (reference sequence). CDR3 length: 13 residues. Trimming pared 4 bases from V and 15 bases from J, leaving 19 bases between. The CDR3 sequence: CASSSPGPPGLFF. The DNA of the CDR3 is TGTGCCAGCAGCTCCCCTGGGCCCCCCGGGCTGTTCTTC.

The chain is built from TRBV10-1 and TRBJ2-7; D is unresolved. CDR3 length equals 15 residues. Germline CDR1 and CDR2: WNHNN and SYGVQD (reference sequence). With 4 bases removed from V and 1 base from J, the gap between germline ends came to 14 bases. Here the CDR3 reads CASSGGRKGSYEQYF. As DNA, the CDR3 is TGCGCCAGCAGTGGAGGCAGGAAAGGGTCCTACGAGCAGTACTTC.

The V and J genes are TRBV7-2 and TRBJ1-2, with D tentatively TRBD1 (5 bases). CDR3 size: 14 residues. Trimming shortened V by 1 base and J by 3 bases, and 9 bases separated the two germline ends. Germline CDR1 reads SGHTA; CDR2 reads FQGNSA. DNA of the CDR3: TGTGCCAGCAGCTTAGGGGGGTGGGACTATGGCTACACCTTC. This encodes CASSLGGWDYGYTF.

This clone was counted only a few times. CDR3 bases: TGTGCCAGCAGCTTTCGACAGCGACCTACCTACGAGCAGTACTTC. This translates into CASSFRQRPTYEQYF. This chain uses TRBV5-6 with TRBJ2-7; maybe TRBD1 (5 bases). Germline lookup yields CDR1 SGHDT and CDR2 YYEEEE. Trimming shortened V by 2 bases and J by 2 bases, and 14 bases separated the two germline ends. The CDR3 length is 15 residues.

In its sample, this clone was seen once. J is TRBJ2-3 and V is TRBV7-9; 8 nucleotides line up with TRBD2. V dropped 4 bases and J dropped 0; count of bases not matched to a gene: 0. Per the germline V gene, CDR1 is SEHNR and CDR2 is FQNEAQ (reference sequence). This CDR3 is 14 amino acids long. The CDR3 reads CASSSSGSTDTQYF. The DNA of the CDR3 is TGTGCCAGCAGCTCTAGCGGGAGCACAGATACGCAGTATTTT.

The chain is built from TRBV5-8 and TRBJ2-1; TRBD1 agrees at 7 bases. Germline V gene lookup returns CDR1 SGHTS and CDR2 YDEGEE. CDR3 length equals 15 residues. The V gene end was trimmed by 1 base and the J gene end by 4 bases; junction bases not matched to a gene: 5. The CDR3 DNA reads TGTGCCAGCAGCTTGCCGGGACAGCAATACAATGAGCAGTTCTTC. Translated, it gives CASSLPGQQYNEQFF. The whole variable domain, remainder taken from reference TRBV5-8 and TRBJ2-1, is EAGVTQSPTHLIKTRGQQATLRCSPISGHTSVYWYQQALGLGLQFLLWYDEGEERNRGNFPPRFSGRQFPNYSSELNVNALELEDSALYLCASSLPGQQYNEQFFGPGTRLTVL.

The chain couples TRBV25-1 to TRBJ2-7; 11 bases are shared with TRBD1. The CDR3 extends over 18 amino acids. CDR1 and CDR2 from the germline V gene are MGHDK and SYGVNS. J gave up 3 bases and V 3 bases, and 13 bases lay outside the gene matches. CDR3 coding DNA: TGTGCCAGCAGTGACCCCCGGACAGGGGGCGCGGGAAGCTACGAGCAGTACTTC. Translating gives CASSDPRTGGAGSYEQYF.